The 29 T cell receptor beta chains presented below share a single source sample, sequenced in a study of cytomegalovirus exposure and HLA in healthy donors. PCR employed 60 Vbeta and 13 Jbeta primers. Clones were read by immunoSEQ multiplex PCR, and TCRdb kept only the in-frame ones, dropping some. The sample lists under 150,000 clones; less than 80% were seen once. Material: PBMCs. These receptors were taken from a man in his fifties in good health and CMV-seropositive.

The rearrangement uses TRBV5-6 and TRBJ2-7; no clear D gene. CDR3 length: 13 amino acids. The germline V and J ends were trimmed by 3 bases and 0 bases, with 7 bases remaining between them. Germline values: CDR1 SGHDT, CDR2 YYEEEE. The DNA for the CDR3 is TGTGCCAGCAGCTATAGATCCTCCTACGAGCAGTACTTC. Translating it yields CASSYRSSYEQYF.

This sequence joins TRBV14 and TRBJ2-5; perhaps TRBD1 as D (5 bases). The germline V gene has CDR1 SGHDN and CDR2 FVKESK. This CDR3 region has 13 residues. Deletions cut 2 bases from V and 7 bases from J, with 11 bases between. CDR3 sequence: CASSQRGLGTQYF. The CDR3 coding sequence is TGTGCCAGCAGCCAAAGGGGCCTGGGGACCCAGTACTTC.

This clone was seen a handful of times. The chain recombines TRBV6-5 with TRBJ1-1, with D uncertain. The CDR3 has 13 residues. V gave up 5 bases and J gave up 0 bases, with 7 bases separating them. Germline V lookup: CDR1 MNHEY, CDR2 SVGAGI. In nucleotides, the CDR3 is TGTGCCAGCAGTGACAACATGAACACTGAAGCTTTCTTT. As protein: CASSDNMNTEAFF.

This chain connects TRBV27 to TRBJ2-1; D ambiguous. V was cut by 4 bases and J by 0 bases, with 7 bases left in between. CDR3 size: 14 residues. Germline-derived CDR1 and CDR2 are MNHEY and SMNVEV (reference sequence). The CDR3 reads CASSSLSSYNEQFF. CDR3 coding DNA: TGTGCCAGCAGTTCCCTGAGCTCCTACAATGAGCAGTTCTTC.

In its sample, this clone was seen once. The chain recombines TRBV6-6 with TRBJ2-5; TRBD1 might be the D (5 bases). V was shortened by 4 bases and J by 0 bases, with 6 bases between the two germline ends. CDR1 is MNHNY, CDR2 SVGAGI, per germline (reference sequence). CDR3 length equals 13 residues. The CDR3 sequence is CASSSGYQETQYF. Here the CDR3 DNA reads TGTGCCAGCAGTTCAGGGTACCAAGAGACCCAGTACTTC.

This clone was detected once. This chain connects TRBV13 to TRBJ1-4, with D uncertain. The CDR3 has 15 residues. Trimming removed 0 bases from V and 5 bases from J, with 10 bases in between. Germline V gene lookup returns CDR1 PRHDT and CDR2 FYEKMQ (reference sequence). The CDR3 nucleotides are TGTGCCAGCAGCTTAGGTTGGCAGGAAAATGAAAAACTGTTTTTT. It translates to CASSLGWQENEKLFF.

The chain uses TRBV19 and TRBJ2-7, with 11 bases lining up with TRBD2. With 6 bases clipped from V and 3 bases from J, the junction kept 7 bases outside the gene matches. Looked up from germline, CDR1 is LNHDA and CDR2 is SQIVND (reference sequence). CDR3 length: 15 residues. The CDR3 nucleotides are TGTGCCAGTAGGAGAACTAGCGGGAGCAACTACGAGCAGTACTTC. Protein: CASRRTSGSNYEQYF.

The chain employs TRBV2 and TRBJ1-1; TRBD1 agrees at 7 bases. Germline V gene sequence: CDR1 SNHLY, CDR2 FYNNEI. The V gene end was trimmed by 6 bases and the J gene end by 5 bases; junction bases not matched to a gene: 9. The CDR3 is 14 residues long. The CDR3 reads CASRINRGETEAFF. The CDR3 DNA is TGTGCCAGCAGGATCAACAGGGGAGAGACTGAAGCTTTCTTT.

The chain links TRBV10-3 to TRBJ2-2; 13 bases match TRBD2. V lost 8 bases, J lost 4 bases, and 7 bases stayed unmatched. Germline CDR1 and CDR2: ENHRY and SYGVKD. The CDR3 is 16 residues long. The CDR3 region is CAIRSTSGRSTGELFF. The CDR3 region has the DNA TGTGCCATCCGATCGACTAGCGGGAGGAGCACCGGGGAGCTGTTTTTT.

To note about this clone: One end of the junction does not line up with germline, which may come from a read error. CDR3 sequence: CAGSEREQGEAFF. As DNA, the CDR3 is TGTGCCGGCAGTGAACGGGAACAAGGTGAAGCTTTCTTT. The chain links TRBV2 to TRBJ1-1; D is unresolved. Per germline, CDR1 SNHLY and CDR2 FYNNEI. The CDR3 spans 13 residues.

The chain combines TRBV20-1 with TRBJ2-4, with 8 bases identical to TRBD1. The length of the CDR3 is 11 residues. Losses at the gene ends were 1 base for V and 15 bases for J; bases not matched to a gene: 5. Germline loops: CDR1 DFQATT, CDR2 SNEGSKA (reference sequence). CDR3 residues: CSARGAGGLYF. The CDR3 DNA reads TGCAGTGCTAGAGGGGCAGGGGGCTTGTACTTC.

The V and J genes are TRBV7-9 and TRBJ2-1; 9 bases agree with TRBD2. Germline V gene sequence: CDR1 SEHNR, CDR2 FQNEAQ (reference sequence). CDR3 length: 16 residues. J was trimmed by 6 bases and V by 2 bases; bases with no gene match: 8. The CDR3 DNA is TGTGCCAGCAGCTTAAGTAGCGGGAGTGGTTTCAATGAGCAGTTCTTC. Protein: CASSLSSGSGFNEQFF.

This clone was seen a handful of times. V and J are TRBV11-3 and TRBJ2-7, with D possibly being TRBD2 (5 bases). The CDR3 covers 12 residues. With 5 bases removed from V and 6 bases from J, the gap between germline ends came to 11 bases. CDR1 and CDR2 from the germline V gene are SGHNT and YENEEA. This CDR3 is CASSVGVREQYF. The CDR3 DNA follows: TGTGCCAGCAGCGTCGGGGTGCGCGAGCAGTACTTC. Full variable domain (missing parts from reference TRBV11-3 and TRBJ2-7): EAGVVQSPRYKIIEKKQPVAFWCNPISGHNTLYWYLQNLGQGPELLIRYENEEAVDDSQLPKDRFSAERLKGVDSTLKIQPAELGDSAVYLCASSVGVREQYFGPGTRLTVT.

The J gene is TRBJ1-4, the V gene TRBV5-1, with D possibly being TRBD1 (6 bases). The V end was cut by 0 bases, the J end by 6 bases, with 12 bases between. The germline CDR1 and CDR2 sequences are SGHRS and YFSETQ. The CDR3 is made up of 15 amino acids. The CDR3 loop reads CASSLGGGADEKLFF. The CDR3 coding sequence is TGCGCCAGCAGCTTGGGCGGGGGCGCGGATGAAAAACTGTTTTTT. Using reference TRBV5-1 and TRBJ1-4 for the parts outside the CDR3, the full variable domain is KAGVTQTPRYLIKTRGQQVTLSCSPISGHRSVSWYQQTPGQGLQFLFEYFSETQRNKGNFPGRFSGRQFSNSRSEMNVSTLELGDSALYLCASSLGGGADEKLFFGSGTQLSVL.

CDR3 loop: CASSIVRGRTGELFF. CDR3 coding DNA: TGTGCCAGCTCAATCGTAAGGGGCCGGACCGGGGAGCTGTTTTTT. V and J are TRBV18 and TRBJ2-2; D perhaps matches TRBD1 (5 bases). Trimming stripped 5 bases from V and 5 bases from J, with 15 bases between. The germline V gene encodes CDR1 KGHSH and CDR2 LQKENI. The CDR3 has 15 amino acids.

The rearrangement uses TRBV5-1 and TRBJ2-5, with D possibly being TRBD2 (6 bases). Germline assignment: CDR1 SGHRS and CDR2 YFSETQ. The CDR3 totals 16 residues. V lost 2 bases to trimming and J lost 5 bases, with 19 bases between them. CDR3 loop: CASSLLGLGTEETQYF. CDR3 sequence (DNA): TGCGCCAGCAGCTTATTGGGACTTGGGACGGAGGAGACCCAGTACTTC.

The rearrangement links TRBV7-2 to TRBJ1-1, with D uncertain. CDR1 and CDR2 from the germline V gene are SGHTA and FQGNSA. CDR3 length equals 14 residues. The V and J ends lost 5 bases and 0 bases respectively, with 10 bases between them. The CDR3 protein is CASSHDTLNTEAFF. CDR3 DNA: TGTGCCAGCAGCCACGACACCTTGAACACTGAAGCTTTCTTT. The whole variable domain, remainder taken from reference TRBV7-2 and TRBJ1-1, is GAGVSQSPSNKVTEKGKDVELRCDPISGHTALYWYRQSLGQGLEFLIYFQGNSAPDKSGLPSDRFSAERTGGSVSTLTIQRTQQEDSAVYLCASSHDTLNTEAFFGQGTRLTVV.

CDR3 residues: CASSLKQSTGELFF. The CDR3 coding sequence is TGTGCCAGCAGCTTAAAACAATCCACCGGGGAGCTGTTTTTT. The rearrangement uses TRBV7-9 and TRBJ2-2; D call uncertain. Germline V lookup: CDR1 SEHNR, CDR2 FQNEAQ (reference sequence). The CDR3 totals 14 residues. The V end was cut by 2 bases, the J end by 4 bases, with 8 bases between.

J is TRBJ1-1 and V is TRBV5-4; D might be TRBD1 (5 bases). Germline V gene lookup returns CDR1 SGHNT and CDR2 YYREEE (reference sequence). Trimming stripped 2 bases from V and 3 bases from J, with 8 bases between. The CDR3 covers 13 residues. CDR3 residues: CASSFREDTEAFF. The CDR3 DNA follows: TGTGCCAGCAGCTTCAGGGAGGACACTGAAGCTTTCTTT.

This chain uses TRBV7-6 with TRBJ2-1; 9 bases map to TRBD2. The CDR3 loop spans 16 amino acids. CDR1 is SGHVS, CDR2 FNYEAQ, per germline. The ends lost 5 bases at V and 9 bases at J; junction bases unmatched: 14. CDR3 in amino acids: CASSPGGVAGAVEQFF. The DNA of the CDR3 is TGTGCCAGCAGCCCTGGGGGGGTAGCGGGAGCGGTTGAGCAGTTCTTC.

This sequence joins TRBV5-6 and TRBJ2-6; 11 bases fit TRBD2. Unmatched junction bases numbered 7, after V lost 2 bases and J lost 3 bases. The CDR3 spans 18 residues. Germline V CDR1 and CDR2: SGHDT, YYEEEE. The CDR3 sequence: CASSLEVAGGFGANVLTF. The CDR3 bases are TGTGCCAGCAGCTTAGAAGTAGCGGGAGGGTTTGGGGCCAACGTCCTGACTTTC.

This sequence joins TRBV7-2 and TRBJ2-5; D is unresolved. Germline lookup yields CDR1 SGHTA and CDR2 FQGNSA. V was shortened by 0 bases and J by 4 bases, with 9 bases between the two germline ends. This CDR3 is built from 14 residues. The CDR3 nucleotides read TGTGCCAGCAGCTTAGCTTACTTACCAGAGACCCAGTACTTC. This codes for CASSLAYLPETQYF.

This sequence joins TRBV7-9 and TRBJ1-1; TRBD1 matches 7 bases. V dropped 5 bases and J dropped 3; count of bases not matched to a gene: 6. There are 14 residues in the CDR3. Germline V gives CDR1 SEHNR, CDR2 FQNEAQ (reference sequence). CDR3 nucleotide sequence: TGTGCCAGCAGCGCACAGGGGAGCCACACTGAAGCTTTCTTT. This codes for CASSAQGSHTEAFF.

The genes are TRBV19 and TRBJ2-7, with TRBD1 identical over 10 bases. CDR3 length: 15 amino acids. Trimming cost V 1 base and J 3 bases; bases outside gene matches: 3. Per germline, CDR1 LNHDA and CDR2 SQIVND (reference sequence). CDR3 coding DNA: TGTGCCAGTAGTATAGCCGGGACAGGGGTCTACGAGCAGTACTTC. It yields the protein CASSIAGTGVYEQYF.

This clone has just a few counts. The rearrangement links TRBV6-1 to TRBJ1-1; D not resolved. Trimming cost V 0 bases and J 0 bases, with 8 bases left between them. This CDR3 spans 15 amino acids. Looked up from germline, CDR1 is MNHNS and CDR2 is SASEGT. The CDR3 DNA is TGTGCCAGCAGTGAAGCCCCAGGCATGAACACTGAAGCTTTCTTT. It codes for CASSEAPGMNTEAFF.

The CDR3 DNA is TGCGCCAGCAGCCGGACAGGGGGAAAGGGAAACACTGAAGCTTTCTTT. As protein: CASSRTGGKGNTEAFF. The chain recombines TRBV5-1 with TRBJ1-1, with 10 bases fitting TRBD1. Germline CDR1 and CDR2: SGHRS and YFSETQ. The V segment lost 4 bases and the J segment 2 bases; nucleotides outside the gene matches: 8. CDR3 length equals 16 residues.

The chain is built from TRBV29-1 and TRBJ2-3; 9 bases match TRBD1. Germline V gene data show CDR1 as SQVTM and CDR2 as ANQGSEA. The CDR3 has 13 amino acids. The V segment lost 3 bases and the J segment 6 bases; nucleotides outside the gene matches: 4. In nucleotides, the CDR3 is TGCAGCGTTGAGGGACAGGGTTTTGATACGCAGTATTTT. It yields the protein CSVEGQGFDTQYF.

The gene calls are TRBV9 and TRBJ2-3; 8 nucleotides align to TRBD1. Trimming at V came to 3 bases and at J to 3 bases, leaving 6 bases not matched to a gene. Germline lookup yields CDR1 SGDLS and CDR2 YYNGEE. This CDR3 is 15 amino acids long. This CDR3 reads CASSASQGVTDTQYF. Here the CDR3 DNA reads TGTGCCAGCAGCGCCTCACAGGGGGTGACAGATACGCAGTATTTT.

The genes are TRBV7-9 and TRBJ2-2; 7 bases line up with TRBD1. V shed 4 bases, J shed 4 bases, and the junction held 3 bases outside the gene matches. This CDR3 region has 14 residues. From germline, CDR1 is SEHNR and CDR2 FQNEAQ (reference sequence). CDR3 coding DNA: TGTGCCAGCAGCTCCGGGACAGCCACCGGGGAGCTGTTTTTT. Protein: CASSSGTATGELFF.